The entry below describes one T cell receptor (beta chain). The data are from a study of T-cell memory formation after mild COVID-19. One entry per CDR3 protein results from TCRdb running MiXCR on the 5' RACE reads. The top ten hold about 7.5% of the sample, which has roughly 610,000 distinct CDR3 sequences, roughly 17% seen once. The receptor was derived from an adult woman who had mild COVID-19 (a few samples of this study predate the infection). Cell type and time point are not known. What was sequenced was PBMCs or a T cell subset sorted from them (not recorded which).

CDR3 in amino acids: CASSGQGAREQYF. The CDR3 region has the DNA TGTGCCAGCAGCGGACAGGGGGCGCGCGAGCAGTACTTC. This chain uses TRBV7-8 with TRBJ2-7; TRBD1 matches 11 bases. The germline V gene has CDR1 SGHVS and CDR2 FQNEAQ. V was pared by 5 bases and J by 6 bases, with 3 bases of the junction left unmatched. This CDR3 has 13 amino acids.